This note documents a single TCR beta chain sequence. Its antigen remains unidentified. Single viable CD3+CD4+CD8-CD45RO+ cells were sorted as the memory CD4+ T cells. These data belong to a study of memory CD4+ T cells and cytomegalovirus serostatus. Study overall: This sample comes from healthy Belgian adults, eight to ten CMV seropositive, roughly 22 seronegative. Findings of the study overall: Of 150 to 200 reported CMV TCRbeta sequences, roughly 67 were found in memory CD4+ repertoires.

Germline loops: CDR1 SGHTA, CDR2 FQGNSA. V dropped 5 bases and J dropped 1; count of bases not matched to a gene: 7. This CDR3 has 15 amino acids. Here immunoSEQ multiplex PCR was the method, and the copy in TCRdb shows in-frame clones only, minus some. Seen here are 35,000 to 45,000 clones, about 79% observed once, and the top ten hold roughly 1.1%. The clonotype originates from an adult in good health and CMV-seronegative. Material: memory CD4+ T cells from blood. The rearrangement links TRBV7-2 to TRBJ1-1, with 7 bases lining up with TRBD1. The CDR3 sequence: CASSAQGRGNTEAFF. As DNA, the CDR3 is TGTGCCAGCAGCGCACAGGGGAGGGGGAACACTGAAGCTTTCTTT.